The rows below give T cell receptor beta chains drawn from one sample of a study of cytomegalovirus exposure and HLA in healthy donors. The method was immunoSEQ multiplex PCR; TCRdb's version includes in-frame clones alone and lacks a portion of them. The data hold some 100,000 clones, with 76% observed a single time. The sample comprised PBMCs. The receptors were gathered from a woman between 50 and 59 years old in good health and CMV-seropositive. Each CDR3 is given with its conserved first and last residue. The order of the fields is clone size, D gene, J gene, V gene, CDR3 protein, CDR3 DNA. A D gene is named only where the DNA matches it firmly. The listing skips clone size in some rows; elsewhere it reads once, few, many or a size class.

abundance: NA
d_gene: NA
j_gene: TRBJ2-7
v_gene: TRBV6-5
CDR3aa: CASSSRDWGAYEQYF
CDR3nt: TGTGCCAGCAGTTCCCGGGACTGGGGGGCCTACGAGCAGTACTTC

abundance: once
d_gene: NA
j_gene: TRBJ2-2
v_gene: TRBV29-1
CDR3aa: CSVGNSNTGELFF
CDR3nt: TGCAGCGTCGGGAATTCGAACACCGGGGAGCTGTTTTTT

abundance: NA
d_gene: NA
j_gene: TRBJ1-1
v_gene: TRBV6-1
CDR3aa: CASSEALQGMNTEAFF
CDR3nt: TGTGCCAGCAGTGAAGCCCTACAGGGAATGAACACTGAAGCTTTCTTT

abundance: once
d_gene: NA
j_gene: TRBJ2-7
v_gene: TRBV10-1
CDR3aa: CASSESTGEQYF
CDR3nt: TGCGCCAGCAGTGAGTCGACAGGCGAGCAGTACTTC

abundance: NA
d_gene: TRBD2
j_gene: TRBJ2-2
v_gene: TRBV10-1
CDR3aa: CASGREYTGELFF
CDR3nt: TGCGCCAGCGGGCGGGAGTACACCGGGGAGCTGTTTTTT

abundance: once
d_gene: NA
j_gene: TRBJ2-7
v_gene: TRBV6-1
CDR3aa: CASSEIVREQYF
CDR3nt: TGTGCCAGCAGTGAAATTGTGAGGGAGCAGTACTTC

abundance: NA
d_gene: TRBD2
j_gene: TRBJ2-3
v_gene: TRBV9
CDR3aa: CASSVDRLAGTDTQYF
CDR3nt: TGTGCCAGCAGCGTAGACAGACTAGCGGGAACAGATACGCAGTATTTT

abundance: once
d_gene: NA
j_gene: TRBJ1-2
v_gene: TRBV2
CDR3aa: CASLGPAKLANYGYTF
CDR3nt: TGTGCCAGCTTGGGGCCGGCCAAGTTAGCTAACTATGGCTACACCTTC

abundance: NA
d_gene: NA
j_gene: TRBJ2-1
v_gene: TRBV5-1
CDR3aa: CASSRPGELRDEQFF
CDR3nt: TGCGCCAGCAGCCGCCCAGGGGAATTGAGGGATGAGCAGTTCTTC

abundance: NA
d_gene: NA
j_gene: TRBJ2-1
v_gene: TRBV5-1
CDR3aa: CASSLGGRIENEQFF
CDR3nt: TGCGCCAGCAGCTTGGGGGGGCGGATAGAGAATGAGCAGTTCTTC

abundance: NA
d_gene: TRBD1
j_gene: TRBJ2-1
v_gene: TRBV2
CDR3aa: CASSVLGGHTGEQFF
CDR3nt: TGTGCCAGCAGTGTCCTAGGGGGCCACACGGGTGAGCAGTTCTTC

abundance: NA
d_gene: TRBD1
j_gene: TRBJ2-3
v_gene: TRBV7-6
CDR3aa: CASSTLVGQGGTDTQYF
CDR3nt: TGTGCCAGCAGCACCCTTGTCGGGCAGGGGGGCACAGATACGCAGTATTTT

abundance: NA
d_gene: NA
j_gene: TRBJ1-2
v_gene: TRBV6-1
CDR3aa: CASSPGYGYTF
CDR3nt: TGTGCCAGCAGCCCCGGCTATGGCTACACCTTC

abundance: NA
d_gene: NA
j_gene: TRBJ2-7
v_gene: TRBV5-1
CDR3aa: CASSFTFEPSHYEQYF
CDR3nt: TGCGCCAGCAGCTTTACATTCGAACCCTCTCACTACGAGCAGTACTTC

abundance: once
d_gene: TRBD1
j_gene: TRBJ2-1
v_gene: TRBV5-1
CDR3aa: CASSLEGQGYNEQFF
CDR3nt: TGCGCCAGCAGCTTGGAGGGACAGGGTTACAATGAGCAGTTCTTC

abundance: few
d_gene: NA
j_gene: TRBJ2-3
v_gene: TRBV9
CDR3aa: CASTRLGSGGADTQYF
CDR3nt: TGTGCCAGCACCCGACTAGGTAGCGGTGGGGCAGATACGCAGTATTTT

abundance: NA
d_gene: NA
j_gene: TRBJ1-3
v_gene: TRBV12-5
CDR3aa: CASGFFLSRSGNTIYF
CDR3nt: TGTGCTAGTGGTTTTTTTCTCTCCCGCTCTGGAAACACCATATATTTT

abundance: NA
d_gene: TRBD1
j_gene: TRBJ2-7
v_gene: TRBV7-3
CDR3aa: CASSFSTGLAYEQYF
CDR3nt: TGTGCCAGCAGCTTCTCGACAGGGTTGGCCTACGAGCAGTACTTC

abundance: NA
d_gene: TRBD2
j_gene: TRBJ2-7
v_gene: TRBV27
CDR3aa: CASSSRAGAYEQYF
CDR3nt: TGTGCCAGCTCATCCCGAGCGGGGGCCTACGAGCAGTACTTC

abundance: NA
d_gene: TRBD1
j_gene: TRBJ1-4
v_gene: TRBV19
CDR3aa: CASSISWTGGSEKLFF
CDR3nt: TGTGCCAGTAGTATATCTTGGACAGGGGGCTCTGAAAAACTGTTTTTT

abundance: few
d_gene: TRBD1
j_gene: TRBJ1-1
v_gene: TRBV6-5
CDR3aa: CASSPGQGTEAFF
CDR3nt: TGTGCCAGCAGCCCCGGACAGGGCACTGAAGCTTTCTTT

abundance: NA
d_gene: TRBD2
j_gene: TRBJ2-5
v_gene: TRBV7-8
CDR3aa: CASSLSGGRQETQYF
CDR3nt: TGTGCCAGCAGCTTGAGCGGGGGTAGGCAAGAGACCCAGTACTTC

abundance: NA
d_gene: TRBD1
j_gene: TRBJ1-2
v_gene: TRBV9
CDR3aa: CASSPADREGYTF
CDR3nt: TGTGCCAGCAGCCCTGCGGACAGGGAAGGCTACACCTTC

abundance: NA
d_gene: NA
j_gene: TRBJ1-1
v_gene: TRBV7-9
CDR3aa: CASSPPKAAVLEAFF
CDR3nt: TGTGCCAGCAGTCCTCCCAAAGCGGCAGTATTAGAAGCTTTCTTT

abundance: few
d_gene: TRBD2
j_gene: TRBJ2-7
v_gene: TRBV4-1
CDR3aa: CASSQGPSGTYSYEQYF
CDR3nt: TGCGCCAGCAGCCAAGGCCCTAGCGGGACTTACTCCTACGAGCAGTACTTC

abundance: NA
d_gene: NA
j_gene: TRBJ1-5
v_gene: TRBV6-1
CDR3aa: CASSVLARGGNQPQHF
CDR3nt: TGTGCCAGCAGTGTCCTAGCCCGGGGGGGCAATCAGCCCCAGCATTTT

abundance: once
d_gene: NA
j_gene: TRBJ2-1
v_gene: TRBV6-5
CDR3aa: CASSQGSTSFMFF
CDR3nt: TGTGCCAGCAGTCAGGGTTCTACGAGTTTTATGTTCTTC

abundance: once
d_gene: TRBD1
j_gene: TRBJ2-7
v_gene: TRBV5-1
CDR3aa: CASSLVGTGSSYEQYF
CDR3nt: TGCGCCAGCAGCTTGGTAGGGACAGGGAGCTCCTACGAGCAGTACTTC

abundance: few
d_gene: NA
j_gene: TRBJ1-6
v_gene: TRBV6-5
CDR3aa: CASSSKMSSYNSPLHF
CDR3nt: TGTGCCAGCAGTTCTAAGATGAGCTCCTATAATTCACCCCTCCACTTT

abundance: NA
d_gene: NA
j_gene: TRBJ2-3
v_gene: TRBV19
CDR3aa: CASSIGFREDTDTQYF
CDR3nt: TGTGCCAGTAGTATAGGTTTCAGGGAAGACACAGATACGCAGTATTTT

abundance: NA
d_gene: NA
j_gene: TRBJ2-7
v_gene: TRBV7-8
CDR3aa: CASSLALAGSYEQYF
CDR3nt: TGTGCCAGCAGCTTAGCGCTTGCGGGCTCCTACGAGCAGTACTTC

abundance: NA
d_gene: TRBD1
j_gene: TRBJ1-5
v_gene: TRBV5-1
CDR3aa: CASSLDRGDQPQHF
CDR3nt: TGCGCCAGCAGCCTGGACAGGGGAGATCAGCCCCAGCATTTT

abundance: NA
d_gene: NA
j_gene: TRBJ1-4
v_gene: TRBV6-1
CDR3aa: CASRPTGVTNEKLFF
CDR3nt: TGTGCCAGCAGGCCGACGGGAGTAACTAATGAAAAACTGTTTTTT

abundance: NA
d_gene: NA
j_gene: TRBJ2-3
v_gene: TRBV18
CDR3aa: CASSPPYRTDTQYF
CDR3nt: TGTGCCAGCTCACCACCTTACAGAACAGATACGCAGTATTTT

abundance: NA
d_gene: NA
j_gene: TRBJ2-3
v_gene: TRBV27
CDR3aa: CASSLYLNFDTQYF
CDR3nt: TGTGCCAGCAGTTTATATCTGAACTTCGATACGCAGTATTTT

abundance: NA
d_gene: TRBD1
j_gene: TRBJ2-3
v_gene: TRBV6-5
CDR3aa: CASTKGQGGYTQYF
CDR3nt: TGTGCCAGCACCAAGGGACAGGGGGGATATACGCAGTATTTT

abundance: NA
d_gene: TRBD2
j_gene: TRBJ2-7
v_gene: TRBV7-8
CDR3aa: CASSYVPAGGEQYF
CDR3nt: TGTGCCAGCAGCTATGTACCGGCGGGAGGCGAGCAGTACTTC

abundance: NA
d_gene: TRBD2
j_gene: TRBJ2-3
v_gene: TRBV9
CDR3aa: CASSAKTTSGSTQYF
CDR3nt: TGTGCCAGCAGCGCGAAAACGACTAGCGGGAGTACGCAGTATTTT

abundance: few
d_gene: TRBD1
j_gene: TRBJ1-4
v_gene: TRBV5-1
CDR3aa: CASSFGQGGEKLFF
CDR3nt: TGCGCCAGCAGCTTTGGGCAGGGGGGTGAAAAACTGTTTTTT

abundance: NA
d_gene: NA
j_gene: TRBJ1-3
v_gene: TRBV5-1
CDR3aa: CASSPSGGNTIYF
CDR3nt: TGCGCCAGCAGCCCCAGCGGGGGAAACACCATATATTTT

abundance: NA
d_gene: TRBD1
j_gene: TRBJ1-6
v_gene: TRBV19
CDR3aa: CASSKGDSPSSYNSPLHF
CDR3nt: TGTGCCAGTAGTAAGGGGGACAGTCCAAGCTCCTATAATTCACCCCTCCACTTT

abundance: NA
d_gene: NA
j_gene: TRBJ1-1
v_gene: TRBV5-1
CDR3aa: CASSLDSRTEAFF
CDR3nt: TGCGCCAGCAGCTTGGACTCGCGGACTGAAGCTTTCTTT